The 25 T cell receptor beta chains presented below share a single source sample, sequenced in a study of T cell responses to AZD1222 COVID-19 vaccine. Using immunoSEQ multiplex PCR, the repertoire was profiled, and TCRdb retains in-frame clones only, with some absent. This table holds about 120,000 clones, roughly nine tenths found once. The sample consisted of peripheral blood, taken on day 0 of AZD1222 vaccination. The receptors originated from an adult in good health.

This clone was counted only a few times. The chain uses TRBV5-8 and TRBJ1-2; 10 nucleotides match TRBD1. Germline V gene lookup returns CDR1 SGHTS and CDR2 YDEGEE. CDR3 length: 17 amino acids. V gave up 2 bases and J gave up 2 bases; unmatched junction bases: 9. The CDR3: CASSFRQGASLNYGYTF. In DNA, the CDR3 is TGTGCCAGCAGCTTCCGACAGGGGGCGAGTTTAAACTATGGCTACACCTTC.

V usage is TRBV15 and J usage is TRBJ1-4, with TRBD1 identical over 7 bases. V trimming: 3 bases; J trimming: 0 bases; junction bases outside the gene matches: 4. From germline, CDR1 is LNHNV and CDR2 YYDKDF (reference sequence). This CDR3 contains 16 residues. The CDR3 nucleotides read TGTGCCACCAGCAGGGGACAGAGTGCAACTAATGAAAAACTGTTTTTT. Translation: CATSRGQSATNEKLFF.

The chain has TRBV7-9 and TRBJ1-1; D is unresolved. CDR1 is SEHNR and CDR2 is FQNEAQ in the germline V gene (reference sequence). This CDR3 region has 14 residues. Trimming shortened V by 4 bases and J by 0 bases, and 9 bases separated the two germline ends. CDR3 bases: TGTGCCAGCAGCTCTCGTAAATTGAACACTGAAGCTTTCTTT. As protein: CASSSRKLNTEAFF.

This clone was detected once. V and J are TRBV9 and TRBJ1-1; TRBD1 might be the D (5 bases). CDR1 is SGDLS and CDR2 is YYNGEE in the germline V gene. The CDR3 is 14 amino acids. Trimming took off 1 base at V and 0 bases at J, with 7 bases between the two ends. The CDR3 reads CASSVQGMNTEAFF. The CDR3 region has the DNA TGTGCCAGCAGCGTACAGGGAATGAACACTGAAGCTTTCTTT.

The V call is TRBV28, the J call TRBJ1-4; D gene ambiguous. The CDR3 is made up of 17 amino acids. Germline V lookup: CDR1 MDHEN, CDR2 SYDVKM. Between the trimmed V and J ends, which lost 1 base and 6 bases, there was a span of 18 bases. The DNA for the CDR3 is TGTGCCAGCAGTTTATTGAGTCGGATTCTTCTGGATGAAAAACTGTTTTTT. Translated: CASSLLSRILLDEKLFF.

This chain connects TRBV19 to TRBJ1-5; no firm D call. V gave up 3 bases and J gave up 6 bases, with 9 bases separating them. Germline V gene data show CDR1 as LNHDA and CDR2 as SQIVND (reference sequence). This CDR3 contains 13 residues. CDR3 DNA sequence: TGTGCCAGTAGTATGGGGAGAAGTCAGCCCCAGCATTTT. The encoded protein is CASSMGRSQPQHF.

This rearrangement joins TRBV23-1 to TRBJ1-3; 10 bases map to TRBD1. TRBV23-1 belongs to the ORF category, with a function that is uncertain. With V trimmed by 7 bases and J by 8 bases, 8 bases remained unmatched. This CDR3 is 14 amino acids long. The CDR3 bases are TGCGCCAGCAACCGGGACAGGGGTTTCGACACCATATATTTT. Its translation: CASNRDRGFDTIYF.

The chain links TRBV30 to TRBJ2-2, with TRBD1 as a possible D gene (5 bases). CDR3 size: 13 residues. The germline gives CDR1 GTSNPN, CDR2 SVGIG (reference sequence). V gave up 2 bases and J gave up 5 bases, with 9 bases separating them. The CDR3 spells CAWSKGATGELFF. The CDR3 DNA reads TGTGCCTGGAGTAAAGGGGCAACCGGGGAGCTGTTTTTT.

The chain couples TRBV5-5 to TRBJ2-7; D may correspond to TRBD1 or TRBD2 (5 bases each). CDR3 length: 15 amino acids. V shed 0 bases and J shed 0 bases, with 10 bases lying between them. In germline, CDR1 is SGHKS, CDR2 YYEKEE (reference sequence). CDR3 DNA sequence: TGTGCCAGCAGCTTGGGGGACCCTAGCTCCTACGAGCAGTACTTC. This codes for CASSLGDPSSYEQYF.

This chain links TRBV30 with TRBJ2-7, with 7 bases that match TRBD2. V shed 1 base, J shed 0 bases, and the junction held 6 bases outside the gene matches. The CDR3 is 15 amino acids. Germline lookup yields CDR1 GTSNPN and CDR2 SVGIG (reference sequence). The CDR3 nucleotides read TGTGCCTGGAGTGGGGGGTCTAGCGGCTCCTACGAGCAGTACTTC. This translates into CAWSGGSSGSYEQYF.

The gene calls are TRBV4-1 and TRBJ1-2; TRBD1 might be the D (6 bases). Germline lookup yields CDR1 MGHRA and CDR2 YSYEKL. The CDR3 has 13 amino acids. Trimming stripped 1 base from V and 8 bases from J, with 11 bases between. CDR3 sequence reads: CASSQARGEGYTF. The CDR3 DNA follows: TGCGCCAGCAGCCAAGCCAGGGGTGAAGGCTACACCTTC.

The rearrangement uses TRBV7-9 and TRBJ1-6; D remains unclear. This CDR3 has 13 amino acids. V was clipped by 6 bases and J by 7 bases, with 10 bases between them. Germline CDR1 and CDR2: SEHNR and FQNEAQ (reference sequence). The DNA for the CDR3 is TGTGCCAGCAGTCCAAACCCGAATTCACCCCTCCACTTT. Its protein is CASSPNPNSPLHF.

This chain connects TRBV2 to TRBJ2-5; tentative D call: TRBD1 (5 bases). From germline, CDR1 is SNHLY and CDR2 FYNNEI. The CDR3 length is 12 residues. The V and J ends lost 8 bases and 4 bases respectively, with 11 bases between them. CDR3 residues: CASVVRGETQYF. In DNA form, the CDR3 reads TGTGCCAGCGTCGTAAGGGGAGAGACCCAGTACTTC.

V and J are TRBV5-1 and TRBJ2-2; D not certain. Germline V gives CDR1 SGHRS, CDR2 YFSETQ. The V gene lost 0 bases and the J gene lost 5 bases, with 11 bases spanning the gap. CDR3 length equals 15 residues. The CDR3 loop reads CASSLAGRTTGELFF. For the CDR3, the DNA is TGCGCCAGCAGCTTGGCCGGCAGAACTACCGGGGAGCTGTTTTTT.

The rearrangement joins TRBV6-5 to TRBJ2-1, with 11 bases matching TRBD1. The CDR3 has 15 amino acids. The J segment lost 7 bases and the V segment lost 5 bases, leaving 7 bases of the junction unmatched. In germline, CDR1 is MNHEY, CDR2 SVGAGI. The CDR3 loop is CASSPGTGGKNEQFF. Written as DNA, the CDR3 is TGTGCCAGCAGTCCCGGGACAGGGGGGAAGAATGAGCAGTTCTTC.

This chain connects TRBV27 to TRBJ1-5; D is unresolved. Trimming left V 6 bases short and J 12 bases short, with 18 bases between. Germline values: CDR1 MNHEY, CDR2 SMNVEV (reference sequence). This CDR3 has 13 residues. DNA of the CDR3: TGTGCCAGCAGAGTGAGCCTATCAGGAGTCCAGCATTTT. This sequence encodes CASRVSLSGVQHF.

The chain combines TRBV3-1 (or the pseudogene TRBV3-2) with TRBJ2-1; D call uncertain. The germline gives CDR1 LGHDT, CDR2 YNNKEL (reference sequence). The CDR3 is 14 amino acids. V shed 2 bases and J shed 0 bases, with 5 bases lying between them. The CDR3 sequence is CASSQRSSYNEQFF. In nucleotides, the CDR3 is TGTGCCAGCAGCCAAAGGAGCTCCTACAATGAGCAGTTCTTC.

The chain joins TRBV30 to TRBJ1-4; D remains ambiguous. Per the germline V gene, CDR1 is GTSNPN and CDR2 is SVGIG (reference sequence). CDR3 size: 15 residues. The V and J ends lost 0 bases and 3 bases respectively, with 11 bases between them. CDR3 protein: CAWSVSRGPNEKLFF. The CDR3 DNA follows: TGTGCCTGGAGTGTATCCCGCGGGCCTAATGAAAAACTGTTTTTT.

The CDR3 loop reads CASSQDPRRGTSGNTIYF. The CDR3 DNA reads TGTGCCAGCAGCCAAGACCCTAGACGGGGGACCTCTGGAAACACCATATATTTT. The chain has TRBV14 and TRBJ1-3; D perhaps matches TRBD1 (5 bases). V was clipped by 0 bases and J by 0 bases, with 15 bases between them. Germline CDR1 SGHDN, CDR2 FVKESK. CDR3 length: 18 amino acids. Full variable domain (remainder filled in from reference TRBV14 and TRBJ1-3): EAGVTQFPSHSVIEKGQTVTLRCDPISGHDNLYWYRRVMGKEIKFLLHFVKESKQDESGMPNNRFLAERTGGTYSTLKVQPAELEDSGVYFCASSQDPRRGTSGNTIYFGEGSWLTVV.

The chain joins TRBV7-2 to TRBJ1-2; tentatively, D is TRBD1 (6 bases). The CDR3 loop spans 15 amino acids. The germline V gene encodes CDR1 SGHTA and CDR2 FQGNSA. V shed 6 bases and J shed 7 bases, with 21 bases lying between them. CDR3 DNA: TGTGCCAGCAGTCCGACCCGGGACAAGGGACTTGGCTACACCTTC. Translation: CASSPTRDKGLGYTF.

This chain connects TRBV2 to TRBJ2-7; D unresolved. The CDR3 sequence is 12 residues long. The germline V gene has CDR1 SNHLY and CDR2 FYNNEI. Trimming pared 3 bases from V and 0 bases from J, leaving 3 bases between. Here the CDR3 reads CASSDRSYEQYF. CDR3 nucleotides: TGTGCCAGCAGTGACCGCTCCTACGAGCAGTACTTC.

This chain links TRBV5-5 with TRBJ1-1, with no clear D. CDR1 is SGHKS, CDR2 YYEKEE, per germline (reference sequence). The CDR3 spans 12 residues. The V end was cut by 1 base, the J end by 5 bases, with 6 bases between. CDR3 in DNA: TGTGCCAGCAGCTTGTTAGGGACTGAAGCTTTCTTT. Encoded protein: CASSLLGTEAFF.

This chain joins TRBV3-1 (or the pseudogene TRBV3-2) and TRBJ1-5; D call uncertain. Per germline, CDR1 LGHDT and CDR2 YNNKEL (reference sequence). CDR3 length: 16 amino acids. V was shortened by 4 bases and J by 2 bases, with 15 bases between the two germline ends. CDR3 nucleotide sequence: TGTGCCAGCAGCCCATCCGGGGTCCTGGGCAATCAGCCCCAGCATTTT. Protein sequence: CASSPSGVLGNQPQHF.

The chain joins TRBV2 to TRBJ1-6, with 9 bases fitting TRBD1. This CDR3 is 15 amino acids long. CDR1 is SNHLY, CDR2 FYNNEI, per germline. After removal of 6 bases from V and 6 bases from J, the junction contained 6 bases not matched to a gene. The CDR3 nucleotides are TGTGCCAGCAGAGCGGGGACAGGGAGTAATTCACCCCTCCACTTT. Protein product: CASRAGTGSNSPLHF.

The chain employs TRBV3-1 (or the pseudogene TRBV3-2) and TRBJ2-1; D call uncertain. The CDR3 runs 12 residues. Germline loops: CDR1 LGHDT, CDR2 YNNKEL (reference sequence). V was trimmed by 4 bases and J by 8 bases, leaving 9 bases between them. The chain's CDR3 is CASSLRIHEQFF. CDR3 DNA: TGTGCCAGCAGCCTAAGGATACATGAGCAGTTCTTC.